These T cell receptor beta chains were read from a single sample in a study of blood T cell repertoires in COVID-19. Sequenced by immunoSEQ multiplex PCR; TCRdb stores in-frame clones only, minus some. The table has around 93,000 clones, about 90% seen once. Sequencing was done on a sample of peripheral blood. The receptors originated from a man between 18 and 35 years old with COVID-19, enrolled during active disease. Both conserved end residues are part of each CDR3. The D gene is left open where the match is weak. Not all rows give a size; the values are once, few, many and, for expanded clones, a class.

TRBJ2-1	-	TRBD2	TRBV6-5	TGTGCCAGCAGGGCTAGCGGGAGGGCCTTCGATGAGCAGTTCTTC	CASRASGRAFDEQFF
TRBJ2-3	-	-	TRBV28	TGTGCCAGCAGTTTATACGGTGCGGCAGATACGCAGTATTTT	CASSLYGAADTQYF
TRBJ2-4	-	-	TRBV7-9	TGTGCCAGCAGCTTAGCCATAGTCTCCGCCAAAAACATTCAGTACTTC	CASSLAIVSAKNIQYF
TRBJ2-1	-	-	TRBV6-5	TGTGCCACCAGGGTTAACATCAACAATGAGCAGTTCTTC	CATRVNINNEQFF
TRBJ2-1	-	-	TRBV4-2	TGTGCCAGCAGCCAGGTGGGAGGAATAGGTAATGAGCAGTTCTTC	CASSQVGGIGNEQFF
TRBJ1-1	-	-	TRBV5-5	TGTGCCAGCAGCCTACCGACAGGACAAGAAGCTTTCTTT	CASSLPTGQEAFF
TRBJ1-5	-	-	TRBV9	TGTGCCAGCAGCGTCAGCGGGGTTGATCCCCAGCATTTT	CASSVSGVDPQHF
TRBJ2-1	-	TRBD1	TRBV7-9	TGTGCCAGCAGCTTAGAACTAGCCGGGACAGGACTCTACAATGAGCAGTTCTTC	CASSLELAGTGLYNEQFF
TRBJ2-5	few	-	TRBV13	TGTGCCAGCAGCCCCCAGTTTGGGCAGGAGACCCAGTACTTC	CASSPQFGQETQYF
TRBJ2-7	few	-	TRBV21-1	TGTGCCAGCAGCAATTACAGGGGGCCGACCTACGAGCAGTACTTC	CASSNYRGPTYEQYF
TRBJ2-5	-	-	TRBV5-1	TGCGCCAGCAGCTTGTGGGGCTTGGAGAAACAAGAGACCCAGTACTTC	CASSLWGLEKQETQYF
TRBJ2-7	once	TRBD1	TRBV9	TGTGCCAGCAGCGTAACTGGGACAGGGGGAGCCTACGAGCAGTACTTC	CASSVTGTGGAYEQYF
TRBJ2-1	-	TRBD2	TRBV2	TGTGCCAGCAGTGAATTTACTAGCGGGAGTAATGAGCAGTTCTTC	CASSEFTSGSNEQFF
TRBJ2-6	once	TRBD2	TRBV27	TGTGCCAGCAGTGCGTCTAGCGGGGGCCGAGTCTCTGGGGCCAACGTCCTGACTTTC	CASSASSGGRVSGANVLTF
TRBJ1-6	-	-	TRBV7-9	TGTGCCAGCAGCTTATTCCAGGGAAATTCACCCCTCCACTTT	CASSLFQGNSPLHF